The rows below give T cell receptor beta chains drawn from one sample of a study of cytomegalovirus exposure and HLA in healthy donors. The protocol was immunoSEQ multiplex PCR, while the TCRdb copy is restricted to in-frame clones and leaves out a portion. The sample comprises 70,000 to 95,000 clones, 80% of which are singletons, and approximately 2% rests with the top ten. Material: PBMCs. The receptors originated from a man in his late teens or twenties in good health and CMV-seronegative. Both conserved end residues are part of each CDR3. D genes are given only for firm matches. Size is omitted from some rows. Given values are once, few, many or a class for expanded clones.

clone_size	v_call	j_call	d_call	cdr3_nt	cdr3_aa
.	TRBV21-1	TRBJ1-2	.	TGTGCCAGCAGCCGAATGTCGCCAGGGGGCCCCCTTAGCTATGGCTACACCTTC	CASSRMSPGGPLSYGYTF
.	TRBV15	TRBJ1-4	.	TGTGCCACCAGCAGAGAGAGCAGGGCAACTAATGAAAAACTGTTTTTT	CATSRESRATNEKLFF
.	TRBV6-5	TRBJ2-7	TRBD1	TGTGCCAGCAGTGGACCCGGGACAGGCTGGTTTGAGCAGTACTTC	CASSGPGTGWFEQYF
.	TRBV29-1	TRBJ1-2	.	TGCAGCGTTGAGCACATGAAAGGCTACACCTTC	CSVEHMKGYTF
.	TRBV19	TRBJ2-3	.	TGTGCCAGTAGTATGAGGTGGATTGAGGGCGGGGCGACCAAGGGGGATACGCAGTATTTT	CASSMRWIEGGATKGDTQYF
once	TRBV19	TRBJ2-3	TRBD1	TGTGCCAGTAGTATAACAGGGGACACAGATACGCAGTATTTT	CASSITGDTDTQYF
few	TRBV5-6	TRBJ1-2	.	TGTGCCAGCAGCTTAGCCCCTACAGGGCAGTATGGCTACACCTTC	CASSLAPTGQYGYTF
.	TRBV11-2	TRBJ2-5	TRBD2	TGTGCCAGCAGCTTAGCTAGCGGGGGGGCGGGAGAGACCCAGTACTTC	CASSLASGGAGETQYF
.	TRBV7-9	TRBJ1-2	TRBD1	TGTGCCAGCAGCTACGGACAGGGAGGGTATGGCTACCCCTTC	CASSYGQGGYGYPF
once	TRBV20-1	TRBJ1-2	.	TGCAGCGCCCCGGAGAACTATGGCTACACCTTC	CSAPENYGYTF
.	TRBV7-9	TRBJ2-3	TRBD2	TGTGCCAGCAGCTTCTCGACTAGCGGGAGGGGGGATACGCAGTATTTT	CASSFSTSGRGDTQYF
few	TRBV15	TRBJ2-3	.	TGTGCCACCAGTATGGGGCAGGGGTTCGCCACAGATACGCAGTATTTT	CATSMGQGFATDTQYF
.	TRBV18	TRBJ1-1	.	TGTGCCAGCTCCCCCGGGGAGGGTCTGGACACTGAAGCTTTCTTT	CASSPGEGLDTEAFF
.	TRBV10-3	TRBJ1-2	.	TGTGCCATCAGCAACTCAGGAGGTGGCTACACCTTC	CAISNSGGGYTF
.	TRBV7-8	TRBJ1-6	.	TGTGCCAGCAGCTTAGGGCCCCGAGGTGGGGGGTTGAAGTCCTATAATTCACCCCTCCACTTT	CASSLGPRGGGLKSYNSPLHF
once	TRBV7-2	TRBJ2-3	.	TGTGCCAGCAGCTTAGCCGCCCCGAACTGGCAGTATTTT	CASSLAAPNWQYF
.	TRBV7-2	TRBJ2-1	TRBD2	TGTGCCAGCAGCTTAGGGACTAGCGGGGGGGGCGAGCAGTTCTTC	CASSLGTSGGGEQFF
.	TRBV6-1	TRBJ1-4	.	TGTGCCAGCAGTGAAACCCAGGCCGCGGGTGGTGAAAAACTGTTTTTT	CASSETQAAGGEKLFF
once	TRBV6-5	TRBJ2-6	.	TGTGCCAGCAGTTACTCTATCGGGGCTGGGGCCAACGTCCTGACTTTC	CASSYSIGAGANVLTF
few	TRBV10-3	TRBJ1-1	.	TGTGCCTCCGGGACCTACGGGGGCACTGAAGCTTTCTTT	CASGTYGGTEAFF
.	TRBV6-5	TRBJ2-1	TRBD2	TGTGCCAGCAGTCGGACTAGCGGGGGGTACAATGAGCAGTTCTTC	CASSRTSGGYNEQFF
.	TRBV9	TRBJ1-6	.	TGTGCCAGCAGCCACGGTAATGCAGGGGATAATTCACCCCTCCACTTT	CASSHGNAGDNSPLHF
.	TRBV4-2	TRBJ2-7	.	TGTGCCAGCAGCCAAGAAAGGGGGGGGGTAGGATACGAGCAGTACTTC	CASSQERGGVGYEQYF
.	TRBV18	TRBJ1-5	.	TGTGCCAGCTCATCGTCAACAGTTAGCAATCAGCCCCAGCATTTT	CASSSSTVSNQPQHF
few	TRBV11-2	TRBJ1-4	TRBD1	TGTGCCAGCAACCTGGACAGGGGAGGTGAAAAACTGTTTTTT	CASNLDRGGEKLFF
few	TRBV10-1	TRBJ2-2	.	TGCGCCAGCATGCCAGGGTTACCAGGCGACACCGGGGAGCTGTTTTTT	CASMPGLPGDTGELFF
.	TRBV9	TRBJ1-3	TRBD1	TGTGCCAGCAGCCCGAGCGCGAGGGGGCGCGGAGGAAACACCATATATTTT	CASSPSARGRGGNTIYF
.	TRBV6-5	TRBJ2-1	TRBD2	TGTGCCAGCAGTTACTCGAGTCTAGCGGGGGGCAAGAAGCAGTTCTTC	CASSYSSLAGGKKQFF
.	TRBV28	TRBJ1-1	.	TGTGCCAGCAGTCCCTCCTCTGGCAACACTGAAGCTTTCTTT	CASSPSSGNTEAFF
.	TRBV11-2	TRBJ2-3	TRBD2	TGTGCCAGCAGCTTAATAAGATTCGGGACTAGCGGGGGGACGGATACGCAGTATTTT	CASSLIRFGTSGGTDTQYF
.	TRBV9	TRBJ1-4	.	TGTGCCAGCAGCGTAGGGGCCTCAGGGTCGAATGAAAAACTGTTTTTT	CASSVGASGSNEKLFF
.	TRBV7-9	TRBJ1-3	TRBD1	TGTGCCAGCAGCCTACGGACAGGGGAGGGTGGAAACACCATATATTTT	CASSLRTGEGGNTIYF
.	TRBV18	TRBJ1-1	.	TGTGCCAGCTCACCACCTAGCCTGAACACTGAAGCTTTCTTT	CASSPPSLNTEAFF
.	TRBV19	TRBJ2-6	.	TGTGCCAGTAGTATCTGGCACTCTGGGGCCAACGTCCTGACTTTC	CASSIWHSGANVLTF
.	TRBV7-9	TRBJ1-2	TRBD1	TGTGCCAGCAGCGACCGGGACAGGGTTAGCTATGGCTACACCTTC	CASSDRDRVSYGYTF
.	TRBV28	TRBJ2-3	TRBD1	TGTGCCAGCAGTTCTCCCGGGACAGGGGAGGCAGATACGCAGTATTTT	CASSSPGTGEADTQYF
.	TRBV6-1	TRBJ1-1	.	TGTGCCAGCAGTGAAAACCCAGGGGCAGTGAACACTGAAGCTTTCTTT	CASSENPGAVNTEAFF
.	TRBV7-2	TRBJ2-7	TRBD2	TGTGCCAGCAGCTTAGCGTTCTTGCGGGGGAGCTCCTACGAGCAGTACTTC	CASSLAFLRGSSYEQYF